The 21 T cell receptor beta chains below all came from one sample that was sequenced in a study of T cells in tumors after PD-1 blockade. The repertoire was sequenced with immunoSEQ multiplex PCR; TCRdb's copy has only in-frame clones and lacks some. This sample has 45,000 to 60,000 clones, with 60% to 80% found just once. Sequenced material: PBMCs, taken before anti-PD-1 treatment. All receptors derive from a human donor with basal cell carcinoma.

The chain joins TRBV2 to TRBJ2-2; 7 bases map to TRBD1. Trimming at V came to 5 bases and at J to 1 base, leaving 7 bases not matched to a gene. The germline gives CDR1 SNHLY, CDR2 FYNNEI. The CDR3 has 16 residues. CDR3 protein: CASSTQGQQNTGELFF. The CDR3 region has the DNA TGTGCCAGCAGTACCCAGGGACAGCAGAACACCGGGGAGCTGTTTTTT.

The DNA of the CDR3 is TGTGCCAGCACCCGGACAGGGGTCTATGGCTACACCTTC. Translation: CASTRTGVYGYTF. V gene TRBV28 combines with J gene TRBJ1-2; 9 positions agree with TRBD1. This CDR3 has 13 amino acids. Germline trimming cut 7 bases from V and 4 bases from J; bases unmatched to any gene: 4. Germline loops: CDR1 MDHEN, CDR2 SYDVKM.

V usage is TRBV27 and J usage is TRBJ1-2; TRBD1 is a possible D gene (6 bases). V lost 6 bases to trimming and J lost 8 bases, with 16 bases between them. CDR3 size: 13 residues. In germline, CDR1 is MNHEY, CDR2 SMNVEV (reference sequence). DNA for the CDR3: TGTGCCAGCAGAGGGACACGGGGCTGGGGCTACACCTTC. It codes for CASRGTRGWGYTF.

The CDR3 sequence: CASLESNNSPLHF. DNA of the CDR3: TGTGCCAGCCTAGAATCGAATAATTCACCCCTCCACTTT. This chain links TRBV6-5 with TRBJ1-6, with no clear D. The CDR3 sequence is 13 residues long. Trimming took 8 bases from V and 5 from J, leaving 10 bases between them. CDR1 and CDR2 from the germline V gene are MNHEY and SVGAGI.

The chain employs TRBV6-5 and TRBJ2-7; weak D call: TRBD1 (6 bases). Germline V gene data show CDR1 as MNHEY and CDR2 as SVGAGI. V was cut by 7 bases and J by 5 bases, with 21 bases left in between. The CDR3 has 15 residues. Here the CDR3 DNA reads TGTGCCAGCACACCCCACAGGGCAGATATAGACGAGCAGTACTTC. Translation gives CASTPHRADIDEQYF.

The V gene is TRBV30, the J gene TRBJ1-6; no reliable D call. The V gene's germline CDR1 is GTSNPN and CDR2 SVGIG (reference sequence). V was pared by 1 base and J by 6 bases, with 10 bases between. CDR3 length equals 14 residues. DNA of the CDR3: TGTGCCTGGAGTGCCGGGGTCACTAATTCACCCCTCCACTTT. Translation: CAWSAGVTNSPLHF.

The rearrangement joins TRBV5-1 to TRBJ1-4; possible D gene TRBD1, 5 bases. CDR3 length: 15 residues. Germline V gene sequence: CDR1 SGHRS, CDR2 YFSETQ. V lost 0 bases to trimming and J lost 1 base, with 7 bases between them. The DNA of the CDR3 is TGCGCCAGCAGCTTGGGGCAGGGAACTAATGAAAAACTGTTTTTT. It yields the protein CASSLGQGTNEKLFF.

This clone was observed a handful of times. The V call is TRBV2, the J call TRBJ2-7; TRBD1 or TRBD2 may be the D gene (6 bases each). The CDR3 consists of 13 residues. Trimming took 6 bases from V and 3 from J, leaving 12 bases between them. Germline values: CDR1 SNHLY, CDR2 FYNNEI. The CDR3 bases are TGTGCCAGCAGGGACGGGGGCCGCTACGAGCAGTACTTC. It yields the protein CASRDGGRYEQYF.

The gene calls are TRBV7-3 and TRBJ2-2; 8 bases are a match to TRBD2. The CDR3 consists of 16 residues. The V and J ends lost 1 base and 7 bases, in that order; junction bases with no gene match: 8. In germline, CDR1 is SGHTA, CDR2 FQGTGA. CDR3 region: CASSLRGTRGNGELFF. CDR3 nucleotide sequence: TGTGCCAGCAGCTTAAGGGGGACTAGGGGTAACGGGGAGCTGTTTTTT.

The CDR3 sequence is CASSYRTGTTDTQYF. CDR3 sequence (DNA): TGTGCCAGCAGTTACCGTACAGGGACCACAGATACGCAGTATTTT. The chain has TRBV6-5 and TRBJ2-3, with D possibly being TRBD1 (6 bases). Trimming removed 2 bases from V and 2 bases from J, with 11 bases in between. The CDR3 spans 15 residues. The germline V gene encodes CDR1 MNHEY and CDR2 SVGAGI.

The chain is built from TRBV24-1 and TRBJ2-5; 7 bases map to TRBD2. The CDR3 extends over 19 amino acids. Germline values: CDR1 KGHDR, CDR2 SFDVKD. The V and J ends lost 4 bases and 3 bases, in that order; junction bases with no gene match: 19. CDR3 in amino acids: CATSEPGQGGSGGKETQYF. Written as DNA, the CDR3 is TGTGCCACCAGTGAACCCGGCCAGGGTGGGTCGGGGGGAAAAGAGACCCAGTACTTC.

This sequence joins TRBV7-9 and TRBJ2-7; the match to TRBD2 covers 10 bases. Germline V lookup: CDR1 SEHNR, CDR2 FQNEAQ (reference sequence). The CDR3 has 14 amino acids. Trimming at V came to 4 bases and at J to 2 bases, leaving 2 bases not matched to a gene. CDR3 in DNA: TGTGCCAGCAGCTGGACTAGCGGAACCTACGAGCAGTACTTC. It encodes CASSWTSGTYEQYF. The entire variable domain, with the rest obtained from reference TRBV7-9 and TRBJ2-7, is as follows: DTGVSQNPRHKITKRGQNVTFRCDPISEHNRLYWYRQTLGQGPEFLTYFQNEAQLEKSRLLSDRFSAERPKGSFSTLEIQRTEQGDSAMYLCASSWTSGTYEQYFGPGTRLTVT.

For the CDR3, the DNA is TGCGCCAGCAGCTTACGGGGGGGCAGTACAGATACGCAGTATTTT. It specifies CASSLRGGSTDTQYF. V gene TRBV5-1 combines with J gene TRBJ2-3, with 8 bases matching TRBD2. Trimming at V came to 2 bases and at J to 3 bases, leaving 5 bases not matched to a gene. The V gene's germline CDR1 is SGHRS and CDR2 YFSETQ. This CDR3 region has 15 residues.

The chain is built from TRBV6-2 or TRBV6-3 and TRBJ2-5, with 7 nucleotides matching TRBD2. V lost 5 bases and J lost 4; bases outside the gene matches: 7. CDR1 is MNHEY, CDR2 SVGEGT, per germline. The CDR3 is 14 amino acids. The CDR3 spells CASSHGTTGETQYF. The DNA of the CDR3 is TGTGCCAGCAGTCACGGGACTACGGGAGAGACCCAGTACTTC.

CDR3 coding DNA: TGTGCCAGCAGCTCCGGGGCTTTAGGAAACACCATATATTTT. Translation gives CASSSGALGNTIYF. This chain links TRBV7-9 with TRBJ1-3; weak D call: TRBD1 (5 bases). V was trimmed by 4 bases and J by 4 bases, leaving 11 bases between them. In germline, CDR1 is SEHNR, CDR2 FQNEAQ (reference sequence). This CDR3 is 14 amino acids long. Complete variable domain (other parts from reference TRBV7-9 and TRBJ1-3): DTGVSQNPRHKITKRGQNVTFRCDPISEHNRLYWYRQTLGQGPEFLTYFQNEAQLEKSRLLSDRFSAERPKGSFSTLEIQRTEQGDSAMYLCASSSGALGNTIYFGEGSWLTVV.

The genes are TRBV19 and TRBJ2-6; 10 bases are shared with TRBD1. This CDR3 is 24 amino acids long. After removal of 6 bases from V and 4 bases from J, the junction contained 30 bases not matched to a gene. Germline loops: CDR1 LNHDA, CDR2 SQIVND (reference sequence). The CDR3 sequence is CASRSGVSLSGSWTGGSGANVLTF. CDR3 DNA sequence: TGTGCCAGTAGATCTGGCGTTTCACTATCGGGTAGTTGGACAGGGGGATCGGGGGCCAACGTCCTGACTTTC. Full variable domain (outside the CDR3, taken from reference TRBV19 and TRBJ2-6): DGGITQSPKYLFRKEGQNVTLSCEQNLNHDAMYWYRQDPGQGLRLIYYSQIVNDFQKGDIAEGYSVSREKKESFPLTVTSAQKNPTAFYLCASRSGVSLSGSWTGGSGANVLTFGAGSRLTVL.

The chain is built from TRBV7-9 and TRBJ1-1; no clear D gene. V gave up 7 bases and J gave up 1 base, with 10 bases separating them. The CDR3 has 13 amino acids. In germline, CDR1 is SEHNR, CDR2 FQNEAQ (reference sequence). CDR3 residues: CASTPLTNTEAFF. The CDR3 coding sequence is TGTGCCAGCACCCCGCTTACGAACACTGAAGCTTTCTTT.

The chain is built from TRBV7-9 and TRBJ1-4; D is unclear. Germline CDR1 SEHNR, CDR2 FQNEAQ (reference sequence). The CDR3 spans 13 residues. Trimming removed 1 base at V and 5 bases at J, with 5 bases between. The DNA of the CDR3 is TGTGCCAGCAGCTTAGAAACCAATGAAAAACTGTTTTTT. The encoded protein is CASSLETNEKLFF.

This chain uses TRBV30 with TRBJ1-1; D is ambiguous. Germline values: CDR1 GTSNPN, CDR2 SVGIG (reference sequence). The CDR3 loop spans 13 amino acids. V dropped 4 bases and J dropped 10 bases, with 19 bases sitting between them. The CDR3 reads CAWTAQEGLRAFF. The DNA for the CDR3 is TGTGCCTGGACAGCTCAGGAGGGCTTGAGAGCTTTCTTT.

The chain couples TRBV10-3 to TRBJ2-7; possible D gene TRBD1, 6 bases. With 3 bases removed from V and 2 bases from J, the gap between germline ends came to 8 bases. Germline V gene sequence: CDR1 ENHRY, CDR2 SYGVKD. This CDR3 region has 13 residues. In DNA, the CDR3 is TGTGCCATCAGTGACAGGGGCCCCTACGAGCAGTACTTC. Amino acids: CAISDRGPYEQYF.

This chain connects TRBV28 to TRBJ2-5; 12 bases fit TRBD2. CDR3 length: 16 amino acids. Trimming removed 6 bases from V and 3 bases from J; junction bases left unmatched: 8. Germline loops: CDR1 MDHEN, CDR2 SYDVKM. The CDR3 region is CASRRRRTSGKETQYF. The DNA of the CDR3 is TGTGCCAGCAGAAGGAGGAGGACTAGCGGGAAAGAGACCCAGTACTTC. Full variable domain (missing parts from reference TRBV28 and TRBJ2-5): DVKVTQSSRYLVKRTGEKVFLECVQDMDHENMFWYRQDPGLGLRLIYFSYDVKMKEKGDIPEGYSVSREKKERFSLILESASTNQTSMYLCASRRRRTSGKETQYFGPGTRLLVL.